This TCR beta chain was identified in a study of control samples from healthy donors and cancer patients. This CDR3 has 15 amino acids. Trimming left V 0 bases short and J 0 bases short, with 6 bases between. CDR1 and CDR2 from the germline V gene are MGHRA and YSYEKL. In this sample, this clone turned up once. Produced via immunoSEQ multiplex PCR; TCRdb's table is partial and in-frame only. The data show 250,000 to 300,000 clones, over 70% seen once. The sample comprised PBMCs. The sequence was collected from a woman aged 60-75 years with lung cancer. The chain recombines TRBV4-1 with TRBJ1-3; D is undetermined. As DNA, the CDR3 is TGCGCCAGCAGCCAAGATGGCTTCTCTGGAAACACCATATATTTT. This gives the protein CASSQDGFSGNTIYF.